The rows below give T cell receptor beta chains drawn from one sample of a study of blood T cell repertoires in COVID-19. Sequencing used immunoSEQ multiplex PCR; TCRdb keeps in-frame clones, though not all of them. The sample has around 150,000 clones; more than 75% are singletons. Sequenced material: peripheral blood. All receptors come from a woman between 70 and 85 years old with COVID-19, enrolled during active disease. The CDR3 runs from the conserved cysteine through the conserved F or W. The order of the fields is D gene, J gene, clone size, V gene, CDR3 DNA, CDR3 protein. The D gene is left open where the match is weak. Expanded clones get a size class; other rows say once, few or many, or leave the size out.

TRBD1,TRBJ2-7,-,TRBV18,TGTGCCAGCTCAAAATCAACAGGGGGAGACGAGCAGTACTTC,CASSKSTGGDEQYF
-,TRBJ2-5,-,TRBV7-3,TGTGCCAGCAGCTTAAGCCGGGAAGAGACCCAGTACTTC,CASSLSREETQYF
TRBD1,TRBJ1-1,-,TRBV2,TGTGCCAGCAGTGAAGCGGTGACAGGGTACACTGAAGCTTTCTTT,CASSEAVTGYTEAFF
-,TRBJ2-5,-,TRBV15,TGTGCCACCAGCAGGGGGCATAAAGAGACCCAGTACTTC,CATSRGHKETQYF
-,TRBJ2-4,-,TRBV19,TGTGCCAGTAGTCCAACAGGAGAACTAGCCAAAAACATTCAGTACTTC,CASSPTGELAKNIQYF
-,TRBJ1-4,-,TRBV10-1,TGCGCCAGCAGTGAAACAGGAATTAATGAAAAACTGTTTTTT,CASSETGINEKLFF
TRBD2,TRBJ2-2,-,TRBV27,TGTGCCAGCAGTTTAGGAACGGGGACTAGCGGGGGCCTAAACACCGGGGAGCTGTTTTTT,CASSLGTGTSGGLNTGELFF
-,TRBJ2-1,-,TRBV11-3,TGTGCCAGCAGCTTAGGCCAGTACAATGAGCAGTTCTTC,CASSLGQYNEQFF
TRBD1,TRBJ2-2,-,TRBV24-1,TGTGCCACCAGTGATTTGCACAGGGGCGACACCGGGGAGCTGTTTTTT,CATSDLHRGDTGELFF
-,TRBJ1-4,-,TRBV28,TGTGCCAGCAGTGGCGGTGGTGGAGAAAAACTGTTTTTT,CASSGGGGEKLFF
-,TRBJ2-6,few,TRBV6-4,TGTGCCAGCAGTGACTCGACCGGGGAAGGGGCCAACGTCCTGACTTTC,CASSDSTGEGANVLTF
-,TRBJ2-3,-,TRBV11-2,TGTGCCAGCAGCTTAGATCATGATAGCAAGACAGATACGCAGTATTTT,CASSLDHDSKTDTQYF
-,TRBJ1-1,-,TRBV12-2,TGTGCAAGTCGCTTAGCGAACAGGGGAGGCGCGGTGACTGAAGCTTTCTTT,CASRLANRGGAVTEAFF
-,TRBJ2-4,-,TRBV28,TGTGCCAGCAGTTCAGGGGACGGGGCCAAAAACATTCAGTACTTC,CASSSGDGAKNIQYF
-,TRBJ2-7,-,TRBV7-9,TGTGCCAGCAGCTTCTCCGGGACTTCGGCCTACGAGCAGTACTTC,CASSFSGTSAYEQYF
TRBD2,TRBJ2-3,-,TRBV7-9,TGTGCCAGCAGCTCGTGGACGCGGGGGAGAGGCACAGATACGCAGTATTTT,CASSSWTRGRGTDTQYF
-,TRBJ1-2,once,TRBV30,TGTGCCTGGAGTGTCAACAGCTATGGCTACACCTTC,CAWSVNSYGYTF
-,TRBJ1-2,-,TRBV30,TGTGCCTGGAGTGTAGGGTTAGGGGATGGCTACACCTTC,CAWSVGLGDGYTF
TRBD1,TRBJ2-7,-,TRBV14,TGTGCCAGCAGCCAAGGGGGAACGACAGGGGATTGGACCTACGAGCAGTACTTC,CASSQGGTTGDWTYEQYF
-,TRBJ2-7,-,TRBV5-1,TGCGCCAGCAGCGGAGGAGGGAAAGGATACGAGCAGTACTTC,CASSGGGKGYEQYF
-,TRBJ2-4,-,TRBV6-1,TGTGCCAGCAGTGATGGAGGTAGGGCCAAAAACATTCAGTACTTC,CASSDGGRAKNIQYF
TRBD1,TRBJ1-4,-,TRBV15,TGTGCCACCAGCAGAGCCCGCGACAGGGGGCGTTTTTTT,CATSRARDRGRFF
TRBD1,TRBJ1-6,-,TRBV11-2,TGTGCCAGCAGCTCAACGGGACCGGGACAGGCCCTCCACTTT,CASSSTGPGQALHF
-,TRBJ1-4,-,TRBV7-9,TGTGCCAGCAGCTTAGAAGGGGGTGCAACTAATGAAAAACTGTTTTTT,CASSLEGGATNEKLFF
-,TRBJ2-2,-,TRBV3-1/TRBV3-2,TGTGCCAGCAGAGAAAGACTAGTGAACACCGGGGAGCTGTTTTTT,CASRERLVNTGELFF
-,TRBJ2-7,-,TRBV7-2,TGTGCCAGCAGCGGGGTGGGTAGCGGACGGACCTACGAGCAGTACTTC,CASSGVGSGRTYEQYF
-,TRBJ1-3,-,TRBV4-1,TGCGCCAGCAGCCAAGGGACAGCTGGAAACACCATATATTTT,CASSQGTAGNTIYF
TRBD1,TRBJ1-5,-,TRBV18,TGTGCCAGCTCACCACCGGGACAGGGCAATCAGCCCCAGCATTTT,CASSPPGQGNQPQHF
-,TRBJ1-6,-,TRBV12-3/TRBV12-4,TGTGCCAGGTCGTGGGGCCCCGGACCCCTCCACTTT,CARSWGPGPLHF
TRBD1,TRBJ1-1,-,TRBV7-2,TGTGCCAGCAGCTTCCCAGGGGGCACTGAAGCTTTCTTT,CASSFPGGTEAFF
TRBD2,TRBJ2-1,-,TRBV12-3/TRBV12-4,TGTGCCAGCAGAAGACTAGCGGGGGGCGAGCAGTTCTTC,CASRRLAGGEQFF
-,TRBJ2-7,-,TRBV3-1/TRBV3-2,TGTGCCAGCAGCCAAGATGCCCAGGGGTGGGGAGAGCAGTACTTC,CASSQDAQGWGEQYF
-,TRBJ2-6,-,TRBV9,TGTGCCAGCACGCAGAACTCTGGGGCCAACGTCCTGACTTTC,CASTQNSGANVLTF
-,TRBJ1-5,-,TRBV27,TGTGCCAGCAGCTTACCGGGTCAGCCCCAGCATTTT,CASSLPGQPQHF
-,TRBJ1-1,few,TRBV6-1,TGTGCCAGCAGTGATGTGCTGGGGGCAAGGACTGAAGCTTTCTTT,CASSDVLGARTEAFF
-,TRBJ1-2,-,TRBV10-3,TGTGCCATCACAGAAGGAGACTATGGCTACACCTTC,CAITEGDYGYTF
-,TRBJ1-2,-,TRBV19,TGTGCCAGCAACCGACCCGGGGGGACGGGTCTCGCCAGGGATGGCTACACCTTC,CASNRPGGTGLARDGYTF
-,TRBJ2-5,-,TRBV20-1,TGCAGTGCTACTGCGAAAGAGACCCAGTACTTC,CSATAKETQYF
TRBD2,TRBJ2-5,once,TRBV19,TGTGCCAGTAGCGGGCCGGGAGGACCAGCCGGGACCCAGTACTTC,CASSGPGGPAGTQYF
-,TRBJ2-2,-,TRBV4-1,TGCGCCAGCAGTCAACGGACTACGAACACCGGGGAGCTGTTTTTT,CASSQRTTNTGELFF
-,TRBJ1-2,-,TRBV4-1,TGCGCCAGCAGCCAAGAGGCATTACCCCGGGATGGCTACACCTTC,CASSQEALPRDGYTF
TRBD1,TRBJ2-7,-,TRBV18,TGTGCCAGCTCAACCAGACAGGGTGGTAGCTACGAGCAGTACTTC,CASSTRQGGSYEQYF
-,TRBJ2-7,once,TRBV18,TGTGCCAGCTCACCACCGTGGGGAGGAACCTACGAGCAGTACTTC,CASSPPWGGTYEQYF
-,TRBJ2-2,-,TRBV2,TGTGCCAGCAGGAGACCGGGATCAGGGAACACCGGGGAGCTGTTTTTT,CASRRPGSGNTGELFF
TRBD1,TRBJ1-1,-,TRBV7-9,TGTGCCAGCAGCCGAGACAGGGCGGACACTGAAGCTTTCTTT,CASSRDRADTEAFF
TRBD2,TRBJ2-7,-,TRBV27,TGTGCCAGCAGTTTTGACGGGGGGAAGCAGTACTTC,CASSFDGGKQYF
TRBD2,TRBJ2-2,-,TRBV5-1,TGCGCCAGCAGCTTGGGATCTAGCGGGGGCTACTTCGACGCGAACACCGGGGAGCTGTTTTTT,CASSLGSSGGYFDANTGELFF
-,TRBJ1-6,-,TRBV3-1/TRBV3-2,TGTGCCAGCAGCCAAGATCGAGGTTCACCCCTCCACTTT,CASSQDRGSPLHF
TRBD1,TRBJ1-6,-,TRBV6-5,TGTGCCAGCAGTTACTCTGGACAGGGGCTCCTCCACTTT,CASSYSGQGLLHF